These 21 T cell receptor beta chains came from one sample sequenced in a study of blood T cell repertoires in COVID-19. Profiled with immunoSEQ multiplex PCR; TCRdb holds only in-frame clones, not every one. The repertoire holds approximately 14,000 clones, roughly 84% seen once, with roughly 32% in the top ten. The source material was peripheral blood. The receptors derive from a middle-aged man with active COVID-19.

This clone was recorded once. The chain links TRBV6-1 to TRBJ2-7, with 7 bases lining up with TRBD1. The CDR3 length is 14 residues. Germline loops: CDR1 MNHNS, CDR2 SASEGT. The V gene end was trimmed by 2 bases and the J gene end by 3 bases; junction bases not matched to a gene: 4. The CDR3: CASSERGLDYEQYF. As DNA, the CDR3 is TGTGCCAGCAGTGAAAGGGGGCTTGACTACGAGCAGTACTTC.

This chain joins TRBV11-2 and TRBJ1-1, with a tentative D call TRBD1 (5 bases). Deletions cut 1 base from V and 5 bases from J, with 14 bases between. CDR3 length: 15 residues. CDR1 and CDR2 from the germline V gene are SGHAT and FQNNGV. This CDR3 is CASSLVSGKLTEAFF. In DNA, the CDR3 is TGTGCCAGCAGCTTAGTTTCAGGGAAGTTAACTGAAGCTTTCTTT. Looking up the rest from reference TRBV11-2 and TRBJ1-1 gives the full variable domain: EAGVAQSPRYKIIEKRQSVAFWCNPISGHATLYWYQQILGQGPKLLIQFQNNGVVDDSQLPKDRFSAERLKGVDSTLKIQPAKLEDSAVYLCASSLVSGKLTEAFFGQGTRLTVV.

This clone was seen more than once but under ten times. The chain employs TRBV28 and TRBJ1-1, with 8 bases matching TRBD1. CDR3 length equals 16 residues. The germline V gene has CDR1 MDHEN and CDR2 SYDVKM. The J segment lost 2 bases and the V segment lost 6 bases, leaving 11 bases of the junction unmatched. CDR3 bases: TGTGCCAGCAGGGAGGTAAGCGACAGGGGAAACACTGAAGCTTTCTTT. This sequence encodes CASREVSDRGNTEAFF.

This rearrangement joins TRBV9 to TRBJ1-4; the D is unclear. The CDR3 spans 16 residues. Germline V gives CDR1 SGDLS, CDR2 YYNGEE. V gave up 4 bases and J gave up 8 bases, with 21 bases separating them. The CDR3 region is CASSPTGGIGSEKLFF. In DNA form, the CDR3 reads TGTGCCAGCAGCCCAACCGGAGGGATCGGGTCGGAAAAACTGTTTTTT.

The chain combines TRBV6-5 with TRBJ1-1; D perhaps matches TRBD1 (6 bases). The CDR3 sequence is 14 residues long. V was trimmed by 0 bases and J by 3 bases, leaving 8 bases between them. CDR1 MNHEY and CDR2 SVGAGI come from the germline V gene. CDR3 nucleotide sequence: TGTGCCAGCAGTTACTCTGAGGGGGACACTGAAGCTTTCTTT. Protein: CASSYSEGDTEAFF.

The rearrangement uses TRBV5-4 and TRBJ2-5, with 12 bases fitting TRBD2. The J segment lost 2 bases and the V segment lost 4 bases, leaving 6 bases of the junction unmatched. Germline loops: CDR1 SGHNT, CDR2 YYREEE (reference sequence). This CDR3 is 16 amino acids long. The CDR3: CASSTGLAGLQETQYF. The CDR3, as DNA: TGTGCCAGCAGCACCGGACTAGCGGGACTTCAAGAGACCCAGTACTTC.

The rearrangement joins TRBV28 to TRBJ2-7, with 7 nucleotides matching TRBD1. Germline CDR1 reads MDHEN; CDR2 reads SYDVKM. The trim removed 3 bases at V and 2 bases at J, leaving 1 base unmatched. This CDR3 contains 13 residues. The CDR3 coding sequence is TGTGCCAGCAGTTTGCAGGGGGCCTACGAGCAGTACTTC. Residues: CASSLQGAYEQYF. The full variable domain, with the rest looked up from reference TRBV28 and TRBJ2-7, is DVKVTQSSRYLVKRTGEKVFLECVQDMDHENMFWYRQDPGLGLRLIYFSYDVKMKEKGDIPEGYSVSREKKERFSLILESASTNQTSMYLCASSLQGAYEQYFGPGTRLTVT.

The rearrangement joins TRBV5-1 to TRBJ2-5; D is unresolved. V dropped 0 bases and J dropped 6 bases, with 15 bases sitting between them. Germline assignment: CDR1 SGHRS and CDR2 YFSETQ. There are 15 residues in the CDR3. The CDR3 loop is CASSLALDARQTQYF. DNA for the CDR3: TGCGCCAGCAGCTTGGCCCTAGACGCGCGTCAGACCCAGTACTTC.

The genes are TRBV24-1 and TRBJ2-7, with D perhaps matching TRBD2 (5 bases). V lost 4 bases to trimming and J lost 5 bases, with 14 bases between them. CDR1 and CDR2 from the germline V gene are KGHDR and SFDVKD. CDR3 size: 14 residues. CDR3 nucleotide sequence: TGTGCCACCAGTGACGCGGGCAGTACGCACGAGCAGTACTTC. Translation: CATSDAGSTHEQYF.

The V gene is TRBV5-6, the J gene TRBJ2-7; 7 positions agree with TRBD1. V shed 2 bases and J 2 bases; nucleotides not matched to a gene: 4. CDR1 and CDR2 (germline): SGHDT, YYEEEE. The CDR3 is 14 residues long. CDR3 amino acids: CASSFPTGTYEQYF. The DNA of the CDR3 is TGTGCCAGCAGCTTCCCGACAGGGACCTACGAGCAGTACTTC.

The chain carries TRBV3-1 (or the pseudogene TRBV3-2) and TRBJ2-1; no definite D call. This CDR3 contains 13 residues. Germline values: CDR1 LGHDT, CDR2 YNNKEL (reference sequence). Trimming left V 1 base short and J 4 bases short, with 5 bases between. CDR3 residues: CASSQGAYNEQFF. CDR3 bases: TGTGCCAGCAGCCAAGGCGCATACAATGAGCAGTTCTTC.

The J gene is TRBJ1-5, the V gene TRBV6-5; D remains ambiguous. Germline V gene sequence: CDR1 MNHEY, CDR2 SVGAGI. The CDR3 loop spans 15 amino acids. Between the trimmed V and J ends, which lost 6 bases and 1 base, there was a span of 13 bases. The CDR3 DNA is TGTGCCAGCAGGTCTGGACTCCCGAGCAATCAGCCCCAGCATTTT. Amino acid sequence: CASRSGLPSNQPQHF.

This rearrangement joins TRBV6-6 to TRBJ2-7; TRBD1 agrees at 7 bases. CDR3 length equals 15 residues. Germline CDR1 is MNHNY and CDR2 is SVGAGI (reference sequence). Trimming at V came to 1 base and at J to 3 bases, leaving 6 bases not matched to a gene. This chain's CDR3 is CASSYFVGTVYEQYF. CDR3 DNA sequence: TGTGCCAGCAGTTACTTCGTTGGGACAGTCTACGAGCAGTACTTC.

The chain has TRBV11-1 and TRBJ2-7; 7 nucleotides align to TRBD1. Looked up from germline, CDR1 is SGHAT and CDR2 is FQDESV (reference sequence). With 7 bases clipped from V and 2 bases from J, the junction kept 8 bases outside the gene matches. The CDR3 has 14 amino acids. CDR3 nucleotides: TGTGCCAGCAACGCTAGGGGGCACGCCTACGAGCAGTACTTC. Translating it yields CASNARGHAYEQYF. Using reference TRBV11-1 and TRBJ2-7 for the parts outside the CDR3, the full variable domain is EAEVAQSPRYKITEKSQAVAFWCDPISGHATLYWYRQILGQGPELLVQFQDESVVDDSQLPKDRFSAERLKGVDSTLKIQPAELGDSAMYLCASNARGHAYEQYFGPGTRLTVT.

This clone appeared once. This sequence joins TRBV4-2 and TRBJ2-2, with TRBD1 matching 8 bases. J was trimmed by 1 base and V by 4 bases; bases with no gene match: 2. This CDR3 is built from 15 residues. CDR1 is LGHNA, CDR2 YNFKEQ, per germline. CDR3 protein: CASSPGQGNTGELFF. The DNA for the CDR3 is TGTGCCAGCAGCCCCGGACAGGGGAACACCGGGGAGCTGTTTTTT.

This chain joins TRBV27 and TRBJ2-7, with 10 bases aligning to TRBD2. V lost 5 bases to trimming and J lost 3 bases; unmatched junction nucleotides: 4. The germline V gene encodes CDR1 MNHEY and CDR2 SMNVEV (reference sequence). This CDR3 has 14 residues. The CDR3 DNA reads as TGTGCCAGCAGTCTTGGACTAGCGGTCTACGAGCAGTACTTC. Residues: CASSLGLAVYEQYF.

The chain is built from TRBV12-3 or TRBV12-4 and TRBJ2-2, with D possibly matching TRBD2 (6 bases). V lost 6 bases to trimming and J lost 4 bases, with 6 bases between them. The length of the CDR3 is 12 residues. Written as DNA, the CDR3 is TGTGCCAGCAGGGGGGGCACCGGGGAGCTGTTTTTT. Protein product: CASRGGTGELFF.

This rearrangement joins TRBV19 to TRBJ1-6; 9 bases map to TRBD1. The V gene's germline CDR1 is LNHDA and CDR2 SQIVND (reference sequence). The CDR3 consists of 15 residues. With 7 bases clipped from V and 5 bases from J, the junction kept 6 bases outside the gene matches. The CDR3 nucleotides are TGTGCCAGTACCCGGGACAGGGAAGATAATTCACCCCTCCACTTT. Amino acid sequence: CASTRDREDNSPLHF.

The J gene is TRBJ2-3, the V gene TRBV9, with a weak D call TRBD2 (6 bases). CDR3 size: 15 residues. The germline CDR1 and CDR2 sequences are SGDLS and YYNGEE. Trimming pared 2 bases from V and 3 bases from J, leaving 13 bases between. CDR3 sequence (DNA): TGTGCCAGCAGCGTGGAGGGTGCGGTAACAGATACGCAGTATTTT. This codes for CASSVEGAVTDTQYF.

This rearrangement joins TRBV20-1 to TRBJ2-1, with 7 bases aligning to TRBD1. V lost 6 bases and J lost 12; bases outside the gene matches: 8. This CDR3 is built from 11 residues. Germline loops: CDR1 DFQATT, CDR2 SNEGSKA (reference sequence). In DNA, the CDR3 is TGCAGTGCGAGGACAGGCAGTACGCAGTTCTTC. Its protein is CSARTGSTQFF.

The chain is built from TRBV5-4 and TRBJ2-5, with 13 bases identical to TRBD2. The CDR3 runs to 17 residues. The trim removed 3 bases at V and 5 bases at J, leaving 10 bases unmatched. The germline V gene encodes CDR1 SGHNT and CDR2 YYREEE (reference sequence). The CDR3 loop is CASSSDTSGRAGETQYF. The CDR3 DNA reads as TGTGCCAGCAGCTCCGATACTAGCGGGAGGGCCGGTGAGACCCAGTACTTC. The whole variable domain, remainder taken from reference TRBV5-4 and TRBJ2-5, is ETGVTQSPTHLIKTRGQQVTLRCSSQSGHNTVSWYQQALGQGPQFIFQYYREEENGRGNFPPRFSGLQFPNYSSELNVNALELDDSALYLCASSSDTSGRAGETQYFGPGTRLLVL.